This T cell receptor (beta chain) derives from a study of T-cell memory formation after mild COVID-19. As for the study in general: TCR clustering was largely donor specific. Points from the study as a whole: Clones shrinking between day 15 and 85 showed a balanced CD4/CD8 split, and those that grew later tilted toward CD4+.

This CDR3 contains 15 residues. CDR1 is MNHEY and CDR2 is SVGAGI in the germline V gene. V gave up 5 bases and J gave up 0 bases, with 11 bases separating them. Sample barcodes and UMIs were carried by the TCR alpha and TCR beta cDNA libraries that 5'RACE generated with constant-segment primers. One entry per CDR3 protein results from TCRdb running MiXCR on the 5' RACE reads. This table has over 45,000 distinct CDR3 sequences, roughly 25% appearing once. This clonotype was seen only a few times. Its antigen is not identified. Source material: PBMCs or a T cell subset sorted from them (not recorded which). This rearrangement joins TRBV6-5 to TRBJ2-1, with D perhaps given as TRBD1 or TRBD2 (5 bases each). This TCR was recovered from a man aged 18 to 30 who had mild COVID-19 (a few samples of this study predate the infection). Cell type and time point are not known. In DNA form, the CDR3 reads TGTGCCAGCAGTCAATTGAGGGGCTCCTACAATGAGCAGTTCTTC. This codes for CASSQLRGSYNEQFF.